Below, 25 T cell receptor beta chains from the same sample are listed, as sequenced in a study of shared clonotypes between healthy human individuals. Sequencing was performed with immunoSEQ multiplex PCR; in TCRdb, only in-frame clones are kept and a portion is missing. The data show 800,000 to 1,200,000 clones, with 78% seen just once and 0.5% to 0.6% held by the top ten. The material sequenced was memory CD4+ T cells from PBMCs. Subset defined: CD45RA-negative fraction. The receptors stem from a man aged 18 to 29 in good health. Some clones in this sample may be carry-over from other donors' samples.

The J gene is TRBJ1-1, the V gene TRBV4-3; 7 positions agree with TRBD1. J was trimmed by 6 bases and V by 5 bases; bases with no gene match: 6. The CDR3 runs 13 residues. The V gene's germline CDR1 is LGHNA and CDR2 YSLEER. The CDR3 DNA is TGCGCCAGCAGCGGACAGGTCAGAGCTGAAGCTTTCTTT. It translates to CASSGQVRAEAFF.

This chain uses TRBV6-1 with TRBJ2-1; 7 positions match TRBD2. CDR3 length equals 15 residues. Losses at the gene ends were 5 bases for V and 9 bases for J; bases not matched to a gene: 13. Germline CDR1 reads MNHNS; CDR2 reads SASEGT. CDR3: CASSRGGSAWSEQFF. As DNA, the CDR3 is TGTGCCAGCAGTAGGGGCGGGAGTGCATGGAGTGAGCAGTTCTTC.

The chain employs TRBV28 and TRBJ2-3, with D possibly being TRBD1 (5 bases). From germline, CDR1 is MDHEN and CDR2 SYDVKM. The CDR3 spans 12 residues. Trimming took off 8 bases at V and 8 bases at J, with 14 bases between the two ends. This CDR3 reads CASATQGRTQYF. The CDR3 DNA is TGTGCCAGCGCCACGCAGGGCCGTACGCAGTATTTT.

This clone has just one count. The DNA for the CDR3 is TGTGCCAGCAGCGTAGAAGCGTATTCAGGAAACACCATATATTTT. Encoded protein: CASSVEAYSGNTIYF. The chain recombines TRBV9 with TRBJ1-3; no clear D gene. Germline CDR1 and CDR2: SGDLS and YYNGEE. The ends were cut back, 0 bases at V and 4 bases at J, with 11 bases in the middle. This CDR3 is 15 amino acids long. Full variable domain (remainder filled in from reference TRBV9 and TRBJ1-3): DSGVTQTPKHLITATGQRVTLRCSPRSGDLSVYWYQQSLDQGLQFLIQYYNGEERAKGNILERFSAQQFPDLHSELNLSSLELGDSALYFCASSVEAYSGNTIYFGEGSWLTVV.

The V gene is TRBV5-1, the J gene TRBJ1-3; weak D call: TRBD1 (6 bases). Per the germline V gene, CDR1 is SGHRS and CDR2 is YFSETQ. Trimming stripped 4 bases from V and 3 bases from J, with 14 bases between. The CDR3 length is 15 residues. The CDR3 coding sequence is TGCGCCAGCAGCAAAGGGACATTATATGGAAACACCATATATTTT. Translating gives CASSKGTLYGNTIYF.

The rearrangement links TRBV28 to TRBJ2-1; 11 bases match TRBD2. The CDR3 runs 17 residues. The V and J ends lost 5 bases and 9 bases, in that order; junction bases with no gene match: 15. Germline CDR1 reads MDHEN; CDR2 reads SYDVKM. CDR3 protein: CASSLLGTSGPHSEQFF. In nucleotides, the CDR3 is TGTGCCAGCAGTCTACTGGGGACTAGCGGTCCCCACAGTGAGCAGTTCTTC.

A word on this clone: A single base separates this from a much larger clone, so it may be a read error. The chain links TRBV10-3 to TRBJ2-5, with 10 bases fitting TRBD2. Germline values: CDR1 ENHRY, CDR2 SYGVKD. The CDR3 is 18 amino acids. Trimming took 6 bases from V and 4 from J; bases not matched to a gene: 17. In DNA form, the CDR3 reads TGTGCCATCAGCCTCGGACTAGCGGAGGGGGAAGACAGAGAGACCCAGTACTTC. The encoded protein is CAISLGLAEGEDRETQYF.

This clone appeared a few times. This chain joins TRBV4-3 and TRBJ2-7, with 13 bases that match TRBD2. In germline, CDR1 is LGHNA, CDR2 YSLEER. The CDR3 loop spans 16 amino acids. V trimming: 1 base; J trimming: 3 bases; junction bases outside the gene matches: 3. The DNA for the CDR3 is TGCGCCAGCAGCCAAGGCTGGACTAGCGGGAGCTACGAGCAGTACTTC. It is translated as CASSQGWTSGSYEQYF.

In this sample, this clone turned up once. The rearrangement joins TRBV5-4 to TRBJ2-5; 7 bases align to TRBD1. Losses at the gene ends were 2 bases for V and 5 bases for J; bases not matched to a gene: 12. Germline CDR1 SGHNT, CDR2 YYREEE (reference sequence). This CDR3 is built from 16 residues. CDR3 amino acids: CASSFEVARGYETQYF. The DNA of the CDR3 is TGTGCCAGCAGCTTTGAGGTTGCCAGGGGGTACGAGACCCAGTACTTC.

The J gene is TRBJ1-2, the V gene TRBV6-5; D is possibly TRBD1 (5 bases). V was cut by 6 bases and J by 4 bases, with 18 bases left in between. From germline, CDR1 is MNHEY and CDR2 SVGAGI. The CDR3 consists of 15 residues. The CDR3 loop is CASSLYTGAGYGYTF. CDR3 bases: TGTGCCAGCAGCTTGTACACCGGGGCGGGCTATGGCTACACCTTC.

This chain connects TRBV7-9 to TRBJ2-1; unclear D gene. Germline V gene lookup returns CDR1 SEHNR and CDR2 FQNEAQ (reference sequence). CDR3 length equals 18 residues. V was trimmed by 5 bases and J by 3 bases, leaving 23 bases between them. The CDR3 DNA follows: TGTGCCAGCAGCCTACCACCTCGTGAGAGTAGGATCTACAATGAGCAGTTCTTC. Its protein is CASSLPPRESRIYNEQFF.

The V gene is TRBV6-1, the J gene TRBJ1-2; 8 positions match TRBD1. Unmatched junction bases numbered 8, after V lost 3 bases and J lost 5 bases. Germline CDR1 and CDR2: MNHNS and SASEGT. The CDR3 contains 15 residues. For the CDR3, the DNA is TGTGCCAGCAGTGATAGTCAGGGGGCATGGTATGGCTACACCTTC. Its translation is CASSDSQGAWYGYTF.

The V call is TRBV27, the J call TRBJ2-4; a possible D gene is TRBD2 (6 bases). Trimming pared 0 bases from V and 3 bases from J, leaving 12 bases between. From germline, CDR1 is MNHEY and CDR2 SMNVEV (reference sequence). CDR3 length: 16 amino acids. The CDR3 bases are TGTGCCAGCAGTTTATCGGCGGGGCTGGGCAAAAACATTCAGTACTTC. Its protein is CASSLSAGLGKNIQYF.

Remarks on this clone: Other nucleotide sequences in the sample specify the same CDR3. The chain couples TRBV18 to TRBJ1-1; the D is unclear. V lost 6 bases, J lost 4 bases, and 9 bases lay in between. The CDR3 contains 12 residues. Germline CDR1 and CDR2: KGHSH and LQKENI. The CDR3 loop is CASSPTRTEAFF. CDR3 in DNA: TGTGCCAGCTCCCCAACACGCACTGAAGCTTTCTTT.

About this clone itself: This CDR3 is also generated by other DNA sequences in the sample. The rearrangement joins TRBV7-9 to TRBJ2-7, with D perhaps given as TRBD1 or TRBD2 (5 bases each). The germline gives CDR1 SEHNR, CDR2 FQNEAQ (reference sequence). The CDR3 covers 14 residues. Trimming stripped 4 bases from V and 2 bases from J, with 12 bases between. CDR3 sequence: CASSSTGAPYEQYF. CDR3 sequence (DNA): TGTGCCAGCAGCTCCACCGGGGCTCCCTACGAGCAGTACTTC.

CDR3 DNA sequence: TGTGCCAGCAGTGAATGGGGGGTTCAGCCCCAGCATTTT. As protein: CASSEWGVQPQHF. The chain joins TRBV2 to TRBJ1-5, with a possible D match to TRBD1 (5 bases). V was clipped by 2 bases and J by 6 bases, with 8 bases between them. The V gene's germline CDR1 is SNHLY and CDR2 FYNNEI. The CDR3 spans 13 residues. The full variable domain, with the rest looked up from reference TRBV2 and TRBJ1-5, is EPEVTQTPSHQVTQMGQEVILRCVPISNHLYFYWYRQILGQKVEFLVSFYNNEISEKSEIFDDQFSVERPDGSNFTLKIRSTKLEDSAMYFCASSEWGVQPQHFGDGTRLSIL.

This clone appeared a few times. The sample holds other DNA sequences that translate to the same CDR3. The CDR3 spells CASSWGQGGETQYF. CDR3 DNA sequence: TGTGCCAGCAGTTGGGGCCAGGGGGGAGAGACCCAGTACTTC. The chain couples TRBV6-5 to TRBJ2-5; TRBD1 is a possible D gene (7 bases). The CDR3 spans 14 residues. CDR1 and CDR2 from the germline V gene are MNHEY and SVGAGI. V lost 4 bases, J lost 4 bases, and 13 bases lay in between.

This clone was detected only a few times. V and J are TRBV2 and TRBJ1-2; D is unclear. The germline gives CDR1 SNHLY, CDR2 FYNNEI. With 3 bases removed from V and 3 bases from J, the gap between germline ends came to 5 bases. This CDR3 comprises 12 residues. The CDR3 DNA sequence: TGTGCCAGCAGTGATCAGGACTATGGCTACACCTTC. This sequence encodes CASSDQDYGYTF.

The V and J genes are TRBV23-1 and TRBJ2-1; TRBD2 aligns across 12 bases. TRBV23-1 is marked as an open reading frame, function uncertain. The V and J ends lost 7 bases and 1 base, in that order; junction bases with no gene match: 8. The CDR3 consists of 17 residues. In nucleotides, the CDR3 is TGCGCCAGCACCTGGACTAGCGGGATAGGGTCCTACAATGAGCAGTTCTTC. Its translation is CASTWTSGIGSYNEQFF.

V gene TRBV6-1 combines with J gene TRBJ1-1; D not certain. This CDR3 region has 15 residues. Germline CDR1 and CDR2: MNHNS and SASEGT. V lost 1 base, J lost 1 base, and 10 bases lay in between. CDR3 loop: CASSEVVGRNTEAFF. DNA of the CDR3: TGTGCCAGCAGTGAAGTTGTGGGGAGGAACACTGAAGCTTTCTTT.

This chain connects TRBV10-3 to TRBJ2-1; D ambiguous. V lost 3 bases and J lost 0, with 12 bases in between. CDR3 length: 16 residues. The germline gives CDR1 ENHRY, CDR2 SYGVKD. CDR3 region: CAISERAPPSYNEQFF. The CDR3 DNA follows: TGTGCCATCAGTGAACGCGCGCCTCCCTCCTACAATGAGCAGTTCTTC.

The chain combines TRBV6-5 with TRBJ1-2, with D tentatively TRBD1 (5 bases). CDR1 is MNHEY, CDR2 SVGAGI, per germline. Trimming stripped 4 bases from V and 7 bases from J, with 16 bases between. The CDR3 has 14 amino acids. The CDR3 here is CASSFLQQGSGYTF. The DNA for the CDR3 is TGTGCCAGCAGTTTCCTTCAGCAGGGAAGTGGCTACACCTTC.

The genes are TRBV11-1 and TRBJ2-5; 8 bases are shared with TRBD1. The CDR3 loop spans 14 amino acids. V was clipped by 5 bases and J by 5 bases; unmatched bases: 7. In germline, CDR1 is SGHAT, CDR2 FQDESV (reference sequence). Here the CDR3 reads CASSGQGAQETQYF. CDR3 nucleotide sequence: TGTGCCAGCAGCGGTCAGGGGGCGCAGGAGACCCAGTACTTC.

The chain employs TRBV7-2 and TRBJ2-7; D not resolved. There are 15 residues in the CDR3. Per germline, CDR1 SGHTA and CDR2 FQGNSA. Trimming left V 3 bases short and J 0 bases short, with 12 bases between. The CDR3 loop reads CASSLSGLSSYEQYF. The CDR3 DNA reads TGTGCCAGCAGCTTGAGTGGGTTAAGCTCCTACGAGCAGTACTTC.

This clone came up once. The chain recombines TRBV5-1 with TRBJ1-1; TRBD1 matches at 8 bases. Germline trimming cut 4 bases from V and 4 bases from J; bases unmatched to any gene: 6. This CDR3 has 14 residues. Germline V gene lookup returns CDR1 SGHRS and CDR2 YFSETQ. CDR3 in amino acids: CASSRTGSSTEAFF. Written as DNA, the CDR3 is TGCGCCAGCAGCCGGACAGGGAGTAGCACTGAAGCTTTCTTT.